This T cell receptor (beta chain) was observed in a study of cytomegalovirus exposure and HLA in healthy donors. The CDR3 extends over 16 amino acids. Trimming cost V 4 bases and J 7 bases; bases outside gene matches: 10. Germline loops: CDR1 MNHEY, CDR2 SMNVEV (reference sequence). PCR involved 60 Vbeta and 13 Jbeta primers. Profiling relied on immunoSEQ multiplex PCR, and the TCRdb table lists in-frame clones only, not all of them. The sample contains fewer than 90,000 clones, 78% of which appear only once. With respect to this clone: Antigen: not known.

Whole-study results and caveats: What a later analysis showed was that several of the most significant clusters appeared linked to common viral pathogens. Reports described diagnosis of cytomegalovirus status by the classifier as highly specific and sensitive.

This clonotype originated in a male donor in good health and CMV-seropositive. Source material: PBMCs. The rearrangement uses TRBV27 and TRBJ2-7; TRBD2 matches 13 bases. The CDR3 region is CASSSPRLAGGREQYF. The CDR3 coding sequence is TGTGCCAGCAGTTCTCCCCGACTAGCGGGAGGAAGAGAGCAGTACTTC.